This entry lists 23 T cell receptor beta chains sequenced from one sample in a study of cytomegalovirus exposure and HLA in healthy donors. TCRdb's table, derived via immunoSEQ multiplex PCR, lists solely in-frame clones and lacks some. The table has some 130,000 clones, approximately 94% seen once. Input material: PBMCs. Receptors were obtained from a man younger than 35 in good health and CMV-seropositive.

The chain carries TRBV6-4 and TRBJ2-5, with 8 bases fitting TRBD2. V gave up 4 bases and J gave up 2 bases; unmatched junction bases: 6. The CDR3 loop spans 15 amino acids. Germline CDR1 and CDR2: MRHNA and SNTAGT. As DNA, the CDR3 is TGTGCCAGCAGTGCTCTTAGCGGGAAACAAGAGACCCAGTACTTC. It is translated as CASSALSGKQETQYF.

This rearrangement joins TRBV4-1 to TRBJ2-1, with D maybe TRBD2 (6 bases). CDR1 and CDR2 from the germline V gene are MGHRA and YSYEKL. V lost 1 base and J 8 bases, leaving 9 bases between the germline ends. The CDR3 extends over 13 amino acids. The CDR3 protein is CASSQVASDEQFF. The CDR3 region has the DNA TGCGCCAGCAGCCAAGTGGCTAGCGATGAGCAGTTCTTC.

The chain carries TRBV7-9 and TRBJ2-1, with a weak D call TRBD2 (5 bases). There are 15 residues in the CDR3. Germline values: CDR1 SEHNR, CDR2 FQNEAQ (reference sequence). Trimming cost V 5 bases and J 7 bases, with 18 bases left between them. CDR3 residues: CASSRLPSPGNEQFF. The CDR3 DNA reads TGTGCCAGCAGCCGTCTCCCTAGCCCAGGTAATGAGCAGTTCTTC.

The DNA of the CDR3 is TGCGCCAGCAGCTTGGCCGACAGCTCTGGGGCCAACGTCCTGACTTTC. Translated, it gives CASSLADSSGANVLTF. The chain has TRBV5-1 and TRBJ2-6, with D perhaps matching TRBD1 (5 bases). Germline lookup yields CDR1 SGHRS and CDR2 YFSETQ. V dropped 0 bases and J dropped 0 bases, with 7 bases sitting between them. The CDR3 runs to 16 residues.

The rearrangement uses TRBV6-5 and TRBJ1-1; 10 nucleotides align to TRBD1. V dropped 3 bases and J dropped 5; count of bases not matched to a gene: 3. Per the germline V gene, CDR1 is MNHEY and CDR2 is SVGAGI. There are 14 residues in the CDR3. CDR3 amino acids: CASSYSGQGTEAFF. The CDR3 DNA reads TGTGCCAGCAGTTATTCGGGACAGGGGACTGAAGCTTTCTTT.

The gene calls are TRBV30 and TRBJ2-3; 8 bases match TRBD2. This CDR3 is built from 14 residues. Germline V CDR1 and CDR2: GTSNPN, SVGIG (reference sequence). The junction had 3 bases not matched to a gene; V was cut back by 4 bases and J by 0 bases. CDR3 sequence: CAWTASGSTDTQYF. CDR3 bases: TGTGCCTGGACCGCTAGCGGGAGCACAGATACGCAGTATTTT. Together with reference TRBV30 and TRBJ2-3, the CDR3 gives the full variable domain: SQTIHQWPATLVQPVGSPLSLECTVEGTSNPNLYWYRQAAGRGLQLLFYSVGIGQISSEVPQNLSASRPQDRQFILSSKKLLLSDSGFYLCAWTASGSTDTQYFGPGTRLTVL.

This clone was detected once. The genes are TRBV5-1 and TRBJ2-7; TRBD1 aligns across 9 bases. V dropped 3 bases and J dropped 6; count of bases not matched to a gene: 10. Germline CDR1 SGHRS, CDR2 YFSETQ. This CDR3 spans 15 amino acids. CDR3 in amino acids: CASSWTGTGLSEQYF. As DNA, the CDR3 is TGCGCCAGCAGCTGGACCGGGACAGGGCTCTCCGAGCAGTACTTC.

The chain combines TRBV28 with TRBJ2-7, with 9 bases identical to TRBD2. The germline V gene encodes CDR1 MDHEN and CDR2 SYDVKM. This CDR3 spans 17 amino acids. Trimming cost V 6 bases and J 2 bases; bases outside gene matches: 14. CDR3: CASRWGGSGRPTYEQYF. The CDR3 DNA is TGTGCCAGCAGATGGGGGGGCAGCGGGAGGCCCACCTACGAGCAGTACTTC.

The V call is TRBV27, the J call TRBJ2-3; D is ambiguous. The CDR3 totals 13 residues. CDR1 and CDR2 from the germline V gene are MNHEY and SMNVEV (reference sequence). V lost 3 bases and J lost 4, with 8 bases in between. Here the CDR3 reads CASSLSFSDTQYF. As DNA, the CDR3 is TGTGCCAGCAGTTTGTCCTTCTCAGATACGCAGTATTTT.

The rearrangement uses TRBV5-6 and TRBJ1-1, with TRBD1 identical over 8 bases. V lost 2 bases, J lost 4 bases, and 4 bases stayed unmatched. The germline V gene encodes CDR1 SGHDT and CDR2 YYEEEE. The CDR3 is made up of 14 amino acids. The CDR3 loop is CASSFRTGTTEAFF. The CDR3 bases are TGTGCCAGCAGCTTTCGGACAGGGACCACTGAAGCTTTCTTT.

The rearrangement uses TRBV2 and TRBJ1-1; possible D gene TRBD1, 5 bases. From germline, CDR1 is SNHLY and CDR2 FYNNEI. The CDR3 runs 14 residues. V lost 4 bases and J lost 1, with 10 bases in between. The CDR3: CASSGGEPNTEAFF. DNA for the CDR3: TGTGCCAGCAGTGGGGGGGAGCCGAACACTGAAGCTTTCTTT.

The gene calls are TRBV6-6 and TRBJ2-1; 8 nucleotides align to TRBD1. V shed 6 bases, J shed 7 bases, and the junction held 14 bases outside the gene matches. Germline CDR1 and CDR2: MNHNY and SVGAGI (reference sequence). This CDR3 has 16 residues. CDR3 sequence reads: CASSRIPTGGGNEQFF. DNA for the CDR3: TGTGCCAGCAGCAGAATTCCAACAGGGGGTGGTAATGAGCAGTTCTTC.

The V and J genes are TRBV11-2 and TRBJ2-5, with TRBD2 identical over 7 bases. CDR1 is SGHAT, CDR2 FQNNGV, per germline. V lost 3 bases and J lost 7; bases outside the gene matches: 20. The CDR3 is 18 residues long. CDR3: CASSFHFIAREGRRTQYF. For the CDR3, the DNA is TGTGCCAGCAGCTTCCATTTCATAGCGAGGGAGGGCCGACGGACCCAGTACTTC.

This rearrangement joins TRBV4-2 to TRBJ1-2, with TRBD1 as a possible D gene (6 bases). Trimming removed 0 bases from V and 8 bases from J, with 16 bases in between. The CDR3 consists of 15 residues. Germline V gives CDR1 LGHNA, CDR2 YNFKEQ. CDR3 region: CASSQDNVSGGGYTF. CDR3 coding DNA: TGTGCCAGCAGCCAAGATAATGTTTCTGGGGGCGGCTACACCTTC.

The genes are TRBV28 and TRBJ2-2, with a weak D call TRBD1 (6 bases). Germline CDR1 reads MDHEN; CDR2 reads SYDVKM. V lost 8 bases and J 0 bases, leaving 13 bases between the germline ends. The CDR3 runs 15 residues. As DNA, the CDR3 is TGTGCCAGCCGACGGACAGCTCCGAACACCGGGGAGCTGTTTTTT. As protein: CASRRTAPNTGELFF. Combining the CDR3 with reference TRBV28 and TRBJ2-2 gives the whole variable domain DVKVTQSSRYLVKRTGEKVFLECVQDMDHENMFWYRQDPGLGLRLIYFSYDVKMKEKGDIPEGYSVSREKKERFSLILESASTNQTSMYLCASRRTAPNTGELFFGEGSRLTVL.

This chain joins TRBV6-8 and TRBJ2-3; 9 nucleotides agree with TRBD2. After removal of 9 bases from V and 0 bases from J, the junction contained 10 bases not matched to a gene. CDR1 is MNHGY and CDR2 is SAAAGT in the germline V gene. CDR3 length: 16 amino acids. CDR3 in amino acids: CARAGRLAGSTDTQYF. The CDR3 region has the DNA TGTGCCAGGGCTGGGCGGCTAGCGGGGAGCACAGATACGCAGTATTTT.

The CDR3 sequence: CASSRTYLNNEQFF. The CDR3 DNA reads TGCGCCAGCAGCCGAACATACCTTAACAATGAGCAGTTCTTC. The V call is TRBV4-1, the J call TRBJ2-1; no firm D call. This CDR3 is 14 amino acids long. Germline loops: CDR1 MGHRA, CDR2 YSYEKL. Trimming took 4 bases from V and 5 from J, leaving 12 bases between them.

The chain joins TRBV2 to TRBJ2-7; 13 positions agree with TRBD2. CDR3 size: 14 residues. Losses at the gene ends were 7 bases for V and 4 bases for J; bases not matched to a gene: 4. The V gene's germline CDR1 is SNHLY and CDR2 FYNNEI. In nucleotides, the CDR3 is TGTGCCAGCATTAGGACTAGCGGGAGTTACGAGCAGTACTTC. Translation gives CASIRTSGSYEQYF.

The V gene is TRBV27, the J gene TRBJ2-7; tentative D call: TRBD2 (5 bases). Trimming removed 2 bases at V and 6 bases at J, with 11 bases between. The CDR3 runs 13 residues. Germline assignment: CDR1 MNHEY and CDR2 SMNVEV (reference sequence). CDR3 amino acids: CASSLGVGVEQYF. The CDR3 DNA follows: TGTGCCAGCAGTTTAGGAGTCGGGGTCGAGCAGTACTTC.

The gene calls are TRBV5-1 and TRBJ2-2; TRBD1 aligns across 7 bases. From germline, CDR1 is SGHRS and CDR2 YFSETQ. Trimming cost V 1 base and J 6 bases; bases outside gene matches: 6. The CDR3 is 15 amino acids. The CDR3 sequence is CASSLSDRVAGELFF. The CDR3 DNA reads TGCGCCAGCAGCTTGTCTGACAGGGTAGCCGGGGAGCTGTTTTTT.

The chain joins TRBV11-3 to TRBJ1-1; a possible D gene is TRBD1 (6 bases). V gave up 5 bases and J gave up 1 base, with 11 bases separating them. The V gene's germline CDR1 is SGHNT and CDR2 YENEEA. This CDR3 is built from 14 residues. CDR3 in amino acids: CASSQGQWNTEAFF. The CDR3 region has the DNA TGTGCCAGCAGCCAAGGACAGTGGAACACTGAAGCTTTCTTT.

The rearrangement links TRBV11-3 to TRBJ2-5; D ambiguous. There are 15 residues in the CDR3. The V and J ends lost 1 base and 1 base respectively, with 10 bases between them. The germline CDR1 and CDR2 sequences are SGHNT and YENEEA. The CDR3 DNA reads TGTGCCAGCAGCTTAGGGGTCGACATCCAAGAGACCCAGTACTTC. Protein: CASSLGVDIQETQYF.

This chain connects TRBV5-6 to TRBJ2-7; weak D call: TRBD2 (6 bases). Trimming left V 1 base short and J 3 bases short, with 8 bases between. The germline CDR1 and CDR2 sequences are SGHDT and YYEEEE. The CDR3 is 13 amino acids. The CDR3 coding sequence is TGTGCCAGCAGCTTGACTAGCAACTACGAGCAGTACTTC. This encodes CASSLTSNYEQYF.